What follows is one T cell receptor (beta chain) and its context. The antigen is unknown. This specimen belongs to a study of cytomegalovirus exposure and HLA in healthy donors. Overall study findings and caveats: After further analysis at a later stage, roughly 16,000 TCR beta sequences were associated with HLA alleles at 0.05 false discovery rate. There were some V segments, including TRBV6-2 and TRBV6-3, excluded as indistinguishable. Analysis was carried out at a later point, and it linked a missense DCLRE1C variant to TCR beta V- and J-gene trimming. In a later analysis, HLA-associated TCR beta chains were more clonally expanded than equally common others.

CDR3 size: 16 residues. Germline V gives CDR1 LNHDA, CDR2 SQIVND (reference sequence). Trimming took 7 bases from V and 1 from J, leaving 17 bases between them. PCR employed 60 Vbeta and 13 Jbeta primers. Here immunoSEQ multiplex PCR was the method, and the copy in TCRdb shows in-frame clones only, minus some. The table includes about 72,000 clones, roughly 86% detected once. The chain links TRBV19 to TRBJ1-5, with a tentative D call TRBD1 (6 bases). Sequencing was carried out using PBMCs. The source is a man between 18 and 29 years old in good health and CMV-seronegative. The CDR3 nucleotides read TGTGCCAGTATGCCCGCAGGGGATCCGAGCAATCAGCCCCAGCATTTT. This codes for CASMPAGDPSNQPQHF.